These 30 T cell receptor beta chains were all obtained from the same sample, sequenced in a study of neurological immune-mediated disorders. TCRdb redid the calling of the 5' RACE reads with MiXCR, one entry per CDR3 protein. The sample comprises 40,000 to 50,000 distinct CDR3 sequences, about a tenth of which are singletons, and over 20% rests with the top ten. Sequencing was performed on PBMCs. The receptors here all came from a woman aged 40 to 50 with HTLV-1-associated myelopathy (HAM/TSP).

On this clonotype: Because the CDR3's place on the DNA is in doubt, the DNA is left out and the CDR3 is given as listed by TCRdb. J is TRBJ2-3 and V is TRBV6-1; the table's TRBD1 call for D was not verified on the DNA. CDR1 and CDR2 (germline): MNHNS, SASEGT. The CDR3 adds up to 15 amino acids, both ends counted. CDR3 region: CASSTSGQGTDTQYF.

This clonotype has a count of ten or more. This chain connects TRBV20-1 to TRBJ1-3; D may be TRBD1 (5 bases). This CDR3 spans 14 amino acids. Germline V gives CDR1 DFQATT, CDR2 SNEGSKA (reference sequence). V was cut by 1 base and J by 4 bases, with 11 bases left in between. CDR3: CSARVRGSGNTIYF. The CDR3 nucleotides read TGCAGTGCTAGAGTACGGGGCTCCGGAAACACCATATATTTT.

The table lists this clonotype with many counts. This sequence joins TRBV10-3 and TRBJ2-7; D perhaps matches TRBD1 (5 bases). The CDR3 runs to 14 residues. V was shortened by 4 bases and J by 2 bases, with 12 bases between the two germline ends. Germline loops: CDR1 ENHRY, CDR2 SYGVKD. In DNA form, the CDR3 reads TGTGCCATCAGTGCCACAGGAATAACCTACGAGCAGTACTTC. As protein: CAISATGITYEQYF.

This clonotype was seen ten or more times. The rearrangement joins TRBV5-6 to TRBJ1-2; D gene unclear. Germline CDR1 and CDR2: SGHDT and YYEEEE. This CDR3 has 14 residues. V was trimmed by 0 bases and J by 3 bases, leaving 9 bases between them. The CDR3 sequence is CASSLARADYGYTF. The CDR3 nucleotides read TGTGCCAGCAGCTTGGCCCGGGCGGACTATGGCTACACCTTC. Using reference TRBV5-6 and TRBJ1-2 for the parts outside the CDR3, the full variable domain is DAGVTQSPTHLIKTRGQQVTLRCSPKSGHDTVSWYQQALGQGPQFIFQYYEEEERQRGNFPDRFSGHQFPNYSSELNVNALLLGDSALYLCASSLARADYGYTFGSGTRLTVV.

This clonotype was observed at least ten times. The chain has TRBV12-3 or TRBV12-4 and TRBJ2-5; no firm D call. Trimming took 1 base from V and 5 from J, leaving 11 bases between them. The CDR3 is made up of 14 amino acids. The CDR3 is CASSLVGTEETQYF. The DNA of the CDR3 is TGTGCCAGCAGTTTAGTGGGCACTGAGGAGACCCAGTACTTC.

This clonotype was counted at least ten times. This chain joins TRBV14 and TRBJ2-7; D unresolved. The CDR3 runs to 12 residues. V lost 5 bases and J lost 0, with 5 bases in between. From germline, CDR1 is SGHDN and CDR2 FVKESK. CDR3 in DNA: TGTGCCAGCAGCTTGTTCTCCTACGAGCAGTACTTC. This codes for CASSLFSYEQYF.

A note on this clonotype: A much larger clone differs by one base, so this may be a read error. The chain employs TRBV27 and TRBJ1-1, with 8 bases identical to TRBD1. Germline V lookup: CDR1 MNHEY, CDR2 SMNVEV (reference sequence). The CDR3 covers 14 residues. CDR3 residues: CASSPGQAGTEAIF. The CDR3 DNA reads TGTGCCAGCAGTCCGGGACAGGCGGGGACTGAAGCTATCTTT.

This chain links TRBV4-3 with TRBJ2-1, with a weak D call TRBD2 (6 bases). From germline, CDR1 is LGHNA and CDR2 YSLEER. CDR3 size: 14 residues. V was pared by 0 bases and J by 9 bases, with 12 bases between. CDR3 region: CASSQDLGGLEQFF. As DNA, the CDR3 is TGCGCCAGCAGCCAAGATTTGGGGGGTCTTGAGCAGTTCTTC.

This clonotype was counted ten times or more. The V call is TRBV28, the J call TRBJ2-1; 7 bases match TRBD2. The CDR3 covers 14 residues. Germline V gene sequence: CDR1 MDHEN, CDR2 SYDVKM. J lost 4 bases, V lost 5 bases, and 5 bases had no gene match. The CDR3 DNA reads TGTGCCAGCAGTCTCCCCGGGGGGTACAATGAGCAGTTCTTC. It codes for CASSLPGGYNEQFF.

This clonotype was seen at least ten times. This chain uses TRBV5-4 with TRBJ1-1, with no clear D. CDR1 and CDR2 from the germline V gene are SGHNT and YYREEE (reference sequence). The CDR3 has 13 residues. V lost 2 bases and J lost 7, with 12 bases in between. The CDR3 bases are TGTGCCAGCAGCTTCGATGGGCGGGGTGAAGCTTTCTTT. This encodes CASSFDGRGEAFF.

This clonotype was counted many times. The chain combines TRBV29-1 with TRBJ2-2; tentative D call: TRBD1 (6 bases). This CDR3 region has 14 residues. Germline V gene sequence: CDR1 SQVTM, CDR2 ANQGSEA. Between the trimmed V and J ends, which lost 7 bases and 3 bases, there was a span of 15 bases. The CDR3 here is CSAREQGDTGELFF. The CDR3 DNA sequence: TGCAGCGCCAGAGAACAGGGAGACACCGGGGAGCTGTTTTTT.

In its sample, this clonotype was seen once. This may come from a read error, since a much larger clone is one base off. The V call is TRBV30, the J call TRBJ1-1, with D possibly matching TRBD1 (6 bases). V lost 6 bases to trimming and J lost 4 bases, with 21 bases between them. Germline assignment: CDR1 GTSNPN and CDR2 SVGIG (reference sequence). This CDR3 is built from 15 residues. CDR3 bases: TGTGCCTGCCGTCCCGGGAAAGGGGGTCTCACTGAAGCTTTCTTT. The encoded protein is CACRPGKGGLTEAFF.

This clonotype has a count of ten or more. The rearrangement links TRBV4-2 to TRBJ2-1; D unclear. The CDR3 totals 16 residues. Germline V lookup: CDR1 LGHNA, CDR2 YNFKEQ. Trimming removed 6 bases from V and 0 bases from J, with 15 bases in between. The CDR3 coding sequence is TGTGCCAGCAGTCGGGCCCCTCTTAGCTCCTACAATGAGCAGTTCTTC. Its translation is CASSRAPLSSYNEQFF.

In its sample, this clonotype was seen many times. The CDR3 loop reads CASSDRGYTGELFF. For the CDR3, the DNA is TGTGCCAGCAGTGACAGGGGGTACACCGGGGAGCTGTTTTTT. This chain connects TRBV2 to TRBJ2-2; 7 bases map to TRBD1. The CDR3 contains 14 residues. Trimming took 3 bases from V and 3 from J; bases not matched to a gene: 1. From germline, CDR1 is SNHLY and CDR2 FYNNEI.

The table lists this clonotype with many counts. CDR3 bases: TGTGCCAGTAGTAGCCGGGACAACGGAACACCCCTCCACTTT. Amino acids: CASSSRDNGTPLHF. The rearrangement uses TRBV19 and TRBJ1-6; possibly TRBD1 for D (6 bases). The CDR3 is made up of 14 amino acids. The germline gives CDR1 LNHDA, CDR2 SQIVND (reference sequence). The V end lost 4 bases, the J end lost 11 bases, and 15 bases lay between the germline ends.

This clonotype came up many times. V and J are TRBV5-1 and TRBJ2-7, with 9 bases matching TRBD1. The CDR3 is made up of 15 amino acids. CDR1 and CDR2 (germline): SGHRS, YFSETQ. V shed 4 bases, J shed 1 base, and the junction held 6 bases outside the gene matches. The chain's CDR3 is CASSRDRAVSYEQYF. CDR3 in DNA: TGCGCCAGCAGCCGGGACAGGGCGGTGTCCTACGAGCAGTACTTC. Looking up the rest from reference TRBV5-1 and TRBJ2-7 gives the full variable domain: KAGVTQTPRYLIKTRGQQVTLSCSPISGHRSVSWYQQTPGQGLQFLFEYFSETQRNKGNFPGRFSGRQFSNSRSEMNVSTLELGDSALYLCASSRDRAVSYEQYFGPGTRLTVT.

This clonotype was detected ten times or more. This chain joins TRBV28 and TRBJ2-4, with TRBD2 as a possible D gene (6 bases). CDR3 size: 12 residues. The germline gives CDR1 MDHEN, CDR2 SYDVKM. The V end was cut by 3 bases, the J end by 13 bases, with 13 bases between. This chain's CDR3 is CASSLGRGRQYF. CDR3 DNA: TGTGCCAGCAGTTTGGGGCGGGGACGGCAGTACTTC.

This clonotype has more than one count but fewer than ten. This chain uses TRBV5-1 with TRBJ1-3; 9 bases match TRBD1. Per the germline V gene, CDR1 is SGHRS and CDR2 is YFSETQ. The CDR3 is 16 amino acids. The J segment lost 0 bases and the V segment lost 7 bases, leaving 8 bases of the junction unmatched. This CDR3 is CASGTGTGISGNTIYF. CDR3 coding DNA: TGCGCCAGCGGAACCGGGACAGGGATCTCTGGAAACACCATATATTTT.

This clonotype was recorded at least ten times. The chain recombines TRBV30 with TRBJ2-1; the D gene is possibly TRBD2 (5 bases). The CDR3 loop spans 14 amino acids. Germline assignment: CDR1 GTSNPN and CDR2 SVGIG (reference sequence). V gave up 1 base and J gave up 1 base, with 8 bases separating them. The DNA of the CDR3 is TGTGCCTGGAGTGAAGGGAGATCCTACAATGAGCAGTTCTTC. Translation: CAWSEGRSYNEQFF.

This clonotype was found many times. This chain joins TRBV7-6 and TRBJ2-1; no reliable D call. This CDR3 region has 17 residues. The V gene's germline CDR1 is SGHVS and CDR2 FNYEAQ. V lost 2 bases and J 3 bases, leaving 17 bases between the germline ends. The CDR3 nucleotides are TGTGCCAGCAGCTTACAGCACCCGGGTTCGGTCTACAATGAGCAGTTCTTC. The encoded protein is CASSLQHPGSVYNEQFF. The entire variable domain, with the rest obtained from reference TRBV7-6 and TRBJ2-1, is as follows: GAGVSQSPRYKVTKRGQDVALRCDPISGHVSLYWYRQALGQGPEFLTYFNYEAQQDKSGLPNDRFSAERPEGSISTLTIQRTEQRDSAMYRCASSLQHPGSVYNEQFFGPGTRLTVL.

This clonotype was recorded many times. This chain joins TRBV5-1 and TRBJ2-4; D uncertain. Germline V gene sequence: CDR1 SGHRS, CDR2 YFSETQ. The CDR3 has 14 residues. Trimming shortened V by 3 bases and J by 2 bases, and 9 bases separated the two germline ends. The CDR3 DNA follows: TGCGCCAGCAGCTCAAGGGATTCCAAAAACATTCAGTACTTC. This translates into CASSSRDSKNIQYF.

This clonotype was counted at least ten times. This chain joins TRBV10-3 and TRBJ2-3; D gene ambiguous. This CDR3 comprises 14 residues. V lost 0 bases and J lost 1, with 5 bases in between. CDR1 is ENHRY, CDR2 SYGVKD, per germline. The CDR3 loop is CAISESPGTDTQYF. DNA for the CDR3: TGTGCCATCAGTGAGTCGCCTGGCACAGATACGCAGTATTTT.

At least ten counts were recorded for this clonotype. V and J are TRBV4-1 and TRBJ1-6; a possible D gene is TRBD1 (6 bases). The length of the CDR3 is 15 residues. V was trimmed by 1 base and J by 14 bases, leaving 18 bases between them. Germline CDR1 is MGHRA and CDR2 is YSYEKL. For the CDR3, the DNA is TGCGCCAGCAGCCAAGGAAGGGGGGATATTAGGGCCCTCCACTTT. It is translated as CASSQGRGDIRALHF.

The table lists this clonotype with many counts. This chain uses TRBV21-1 with TRBJ1-5. TRBV21-1 is termed a pseudogene. The CDR3 totals 16 residues. This CDR3 is CASSKALREGFQPQHF. CDR3 in DNA: TGTGCCAGCAGCAAAGCTCTCCGGGAGGGCTTTCAGCCCCAGCATTTT.

This clonotype was seen many times. V is TRBV20-1 and J is TRBJ2-7, with 10 bases fitting TRBD2. The CDR3 runs to 14 residues. Unmatched junction bases numbered 3, after V lost 2 bases and J lost 2 bases. From germline, CDR1 is DFQATT and CDR2 SNEGSKA (reference sequence). As DNA, the CDR3 is TGCAGTGCTAGATCTAGCGGGGGTACCTACGAGCAGTACTTC. Its translation is CSARSSGGTYEQYF.

This clonotype was seen ten or more times. The chain joins TRBV14 to TRBJ2-2; D perhaps matches TRBD1 (5 bases). The CDR3 is 15 amino acids. The germline V gene has CDR1 SGHDN and CDR2 FVKESK. V was cut by 4 bases and J by 7 bases, with 16 bases left in between. CDR3 region: CASSPRQGIGGELFF. The CDR3 nucleotides read TGTGCCAGCAGCCCTCGGCAGGGTATTGGCGGGGAGCTGTTTTTT.

There are many counts of this clonotype. The rearrangement uses TRBV12-3 or TRBV12-4 and TRBJ2-1; possible D gene TRBD1, 5 bases. The CDR3 consists of 12 residues. V was clipped by 6 bases and J by 9 bases, with 12 bases between them. CDR3 in DNA: TGTGCCAGCAGCTTTAGACAGCCTGAGCAGTTCTTC. Translation: CASSFRQPEQFF.

This clonotype was detected many times. The rearrangement joins TRBV9 to TRBJ1-1; TRBD1 matches 8 bases. V dropped 8 bases and J dropped 6; count of bases not matched to a gene: 15. Germline V lookup: CDR1 SGDLS, CDR2 YYNGEE. The CDR3 has 15 amino acids. CDR3 DNA: TGTGCCAGTAGCTCGACAGGGGAGAGGAAGGCTGAAGCTTTCTTT. As protein: CASSSTGERKAEAFF.

This clonotype was counted many times. This chain connects TRBV24-1 to TRBJ2-1; 11 nucleotides line up with TRBD2. This CDR3 contains 16 residues. CDR1 is KGHDR, CDR2 SFDVKD, per germline. Losses at the gene ends were 1 base for V and 7 bases for J; bases not matched to a gene: 5. This chain's CDR3 is CATSDFRLAGRNEQFF. As DNA, the CDR3 is TGTGCCACCAGTGATTTTCGACTAGCGGGGCGGAATGAGCAGTTCTTC.

This clonotype appeared many times. This chain connects TRBV5-6 to TRBJ2-4; maybe TRBD2 (6 bases). The CDR3 is 17 amino acids. V was clipped by 2 bases and J by 1 base, with 16 bases between them. Germline assignment: CDR1 SGHDT and CDR2 YYEEEE. For the CDR3, the DNA is TGTGCCAGCAGCTTCGAACTCTCCGCGGGGGCCAAAAACATTCAGTACTTC. Residues: CASSFELSAGAKNIQYF.